This TCR beta chain was captured in a study of blood T cell repertoires in COVID-19. Across the whole study: Sample material is recorded as cDNA or gDNA derived from T cells, B-cell-depleted T cells, or PBMCs.

This CDR3 spans 13 amino acids. Germline loops: CDR1 PRHDT, CDR2 FYEKMQ (reference sequence). V shed 4 bases and J 8 bases; nucleotides not matched to a gene: 7. Only one count was recorded for this clone. Per the original data handling: The authors estimated nucleated cell counts from reference gene primer amplification. Generated by immunoSEQ multiplex PCR, the TCRdb table keeps only in-frame clones and is missing some. Clonal size and the V and J genes are those of that table, whereas D and trimming came from the DNA. The data hold approximately 270,000 clones, with about 90% observed a single time.

The chain is built from TRBV13 and TRBJ1-1; 7 bases fit TRBD1. What was sequenced was peripheral blood. This clonotype was obtained from a man between 18 and 35 years old with active or convalescent COVID-19. CDR3 nucleotide sequence: TGTGCCAGCAGCTCACAAGGGGACAGAGAAGCTTTCTTT. Its protein product is CASSSQGDREAFF.